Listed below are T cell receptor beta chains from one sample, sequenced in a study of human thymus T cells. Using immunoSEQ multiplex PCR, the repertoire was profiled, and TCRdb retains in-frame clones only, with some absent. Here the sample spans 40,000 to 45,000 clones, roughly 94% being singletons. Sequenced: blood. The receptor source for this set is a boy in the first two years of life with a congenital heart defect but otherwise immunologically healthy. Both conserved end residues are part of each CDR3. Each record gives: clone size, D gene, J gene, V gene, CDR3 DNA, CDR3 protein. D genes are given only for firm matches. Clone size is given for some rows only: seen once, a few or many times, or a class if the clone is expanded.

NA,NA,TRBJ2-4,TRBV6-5,TGTGCCAGCAGACGATTAGCCAAAAACATTCAGTACTTC,CASRRLAKNIQYF
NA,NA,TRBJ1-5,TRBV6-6,TGTGCCAGCACCGACGGTTTTAGCAATCAGCCCCAGCATTTT,CASTDGFSNQPQHF
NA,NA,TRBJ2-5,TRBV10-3,TGTGCCATCAGTGAGTCCGGGGTCGCCAAAGAGACCCAGTACTTC,CAISESGVAKETQYF
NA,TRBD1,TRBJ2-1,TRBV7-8,TGTGCCAGCAGCCGACAGGGGGGGAAGGAGTTCTTC,CASSRQGGKEFF
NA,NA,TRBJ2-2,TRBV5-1,TGCGCCAGCAGCCCGGCGGGCGGGGAGCTGTTTTTT,CASSPAGGELFF
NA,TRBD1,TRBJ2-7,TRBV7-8,TGTGCCAGCAGCTTAGCGTTTCCGGGACAGGACTACGAGCAGTACTTC,CASSLAFPGQDYEQYF
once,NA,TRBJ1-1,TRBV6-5,TGTGCCAGCAGTTACTCGTGGGACACTGAAGCTTTCTTT,CASSYSWDTEAFF
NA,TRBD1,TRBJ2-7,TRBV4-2,TGTGCCAGCAGCCACCCTACCACAGGGGCCTACGAGCAGTACTTC,CASSHPTTGAYEQYF
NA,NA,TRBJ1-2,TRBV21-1,TGTGCCAGCAGCAAAGCCATCTCTGGCTACACCTTC,CASSKAISGYTF
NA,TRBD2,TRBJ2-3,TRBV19,TGTGCCAGTAGTCTAGCGGGGGGCCCAGATACGCAGTATTTT,CASSLAGGPDTQYF
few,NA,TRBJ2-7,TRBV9,TGTGCCAGCAGCGTAACCAGTGACTCCTACGAGCAGTACTTC,CASSVTSDSYEQYF
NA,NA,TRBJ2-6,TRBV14,TGTGCCAGCAGCCAAGCAGTACAGTCCATCTCTGGGGCCAACGTCCTGACTTTC,CASSQAVQSISGANVLTF
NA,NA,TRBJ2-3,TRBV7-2,TGTGCCAGCAGCACGACTAGCACAGATACGCAGTATTTT,CASSTTSTDTQYF
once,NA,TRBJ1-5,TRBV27,TGTGCCAGCAGTTTCTCGAGCAATCAGCCCCAGCATTTT,CASSFSSNQPQHF
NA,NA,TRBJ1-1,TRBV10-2,TGCGCCAGCAGCGCCCAGGGGAGTCACACTGAAGCTTTCTTT,CASSAQGSHTEAFF
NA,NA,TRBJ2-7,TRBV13,TGTGCCAGCAGTTTATTCCCCCAGGGGGGACCCTACGAGCAGTACTTC,CASSLFPQGGPYEQYF
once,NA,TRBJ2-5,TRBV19,TGTGCCAGTACCCCCGACAGGGGAGGGCAAGAGACCCAGTACTTC,CASTPDRGGQETQYF